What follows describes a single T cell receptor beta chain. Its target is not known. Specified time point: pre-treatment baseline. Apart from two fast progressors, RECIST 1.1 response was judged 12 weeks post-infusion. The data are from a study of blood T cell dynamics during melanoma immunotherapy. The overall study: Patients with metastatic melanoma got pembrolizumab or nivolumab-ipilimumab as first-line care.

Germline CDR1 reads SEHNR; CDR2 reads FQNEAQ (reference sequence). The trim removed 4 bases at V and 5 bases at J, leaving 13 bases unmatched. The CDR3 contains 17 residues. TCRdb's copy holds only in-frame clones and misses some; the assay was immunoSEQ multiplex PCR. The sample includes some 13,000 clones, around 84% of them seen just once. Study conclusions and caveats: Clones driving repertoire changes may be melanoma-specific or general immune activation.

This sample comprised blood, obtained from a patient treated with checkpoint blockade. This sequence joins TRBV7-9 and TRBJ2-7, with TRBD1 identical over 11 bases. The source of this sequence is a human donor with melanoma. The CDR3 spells CASSSRPFGTGGNEQYF. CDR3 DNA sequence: TGTGCCAGCAGCTCCCGTCCATTCGGGACAGGGGGAAACGAGCAGTACTTC. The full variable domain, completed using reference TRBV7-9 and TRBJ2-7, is DTGVSQNPRHKITKRGQNVTFRCDPISEHNRLYWYRQTLGQGPEFLTYFQNEAQLEKSRLLSDRFSAERPKGSFSTLEIQRTEQGDSAMYLCASSSRPFGTGGNEQYFGPGTRLTVT.